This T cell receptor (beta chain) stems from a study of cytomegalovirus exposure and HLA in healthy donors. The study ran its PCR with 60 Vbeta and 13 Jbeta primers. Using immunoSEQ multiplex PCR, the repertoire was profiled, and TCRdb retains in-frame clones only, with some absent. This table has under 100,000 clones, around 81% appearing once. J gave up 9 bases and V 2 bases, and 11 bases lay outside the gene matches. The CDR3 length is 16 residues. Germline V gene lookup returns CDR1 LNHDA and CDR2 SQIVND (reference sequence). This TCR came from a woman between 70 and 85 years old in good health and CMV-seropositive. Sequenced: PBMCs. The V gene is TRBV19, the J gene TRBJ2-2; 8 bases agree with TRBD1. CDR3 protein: CASSIQTGGSNRELFF. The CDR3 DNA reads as TGTGCCAGTAGTATACAAACAGGGGGAAGTAATAGGGAGCTGTTTTTT.